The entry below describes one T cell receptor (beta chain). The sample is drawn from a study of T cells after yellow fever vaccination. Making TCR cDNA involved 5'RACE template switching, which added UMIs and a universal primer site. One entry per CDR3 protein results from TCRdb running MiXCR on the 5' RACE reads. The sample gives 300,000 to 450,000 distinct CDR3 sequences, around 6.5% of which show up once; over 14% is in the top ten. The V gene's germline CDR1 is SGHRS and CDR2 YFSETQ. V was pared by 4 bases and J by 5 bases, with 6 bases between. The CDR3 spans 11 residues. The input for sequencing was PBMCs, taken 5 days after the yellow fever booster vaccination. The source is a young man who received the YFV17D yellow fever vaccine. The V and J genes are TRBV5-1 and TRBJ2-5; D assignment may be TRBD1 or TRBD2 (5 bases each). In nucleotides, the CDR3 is TGCGCCAGCAGCGGGGACGAGACCCAGTACTTC. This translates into CASSGDETQYF.